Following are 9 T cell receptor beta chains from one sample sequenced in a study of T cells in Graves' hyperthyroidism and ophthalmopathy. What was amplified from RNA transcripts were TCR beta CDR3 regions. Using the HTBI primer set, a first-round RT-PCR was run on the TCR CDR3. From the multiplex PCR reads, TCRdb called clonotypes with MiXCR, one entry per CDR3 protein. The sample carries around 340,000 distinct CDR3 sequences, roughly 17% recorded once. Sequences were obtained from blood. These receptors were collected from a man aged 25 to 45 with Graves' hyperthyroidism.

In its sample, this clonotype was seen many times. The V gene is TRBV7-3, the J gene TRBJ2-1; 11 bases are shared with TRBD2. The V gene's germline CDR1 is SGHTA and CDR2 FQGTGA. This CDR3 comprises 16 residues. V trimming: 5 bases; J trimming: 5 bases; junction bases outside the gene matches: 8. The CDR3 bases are TGTGCCAGCAGCCTACTTAGCGGGAGGGGCAACAATGAGCAGTTCTTC. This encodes CASSLLSGRGNNEQFF. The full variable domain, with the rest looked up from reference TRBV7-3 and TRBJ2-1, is GAGVSQTPSNKVTEKGKYVELRCDPISGHTALYWYRQSLGQGPEFLIYFQGTGAADDSGLPNDRFFAVRPEGSVSTLKIQRTERGDSAVYLCASSLLSGRGNNEQFFGPGTRLTVL.

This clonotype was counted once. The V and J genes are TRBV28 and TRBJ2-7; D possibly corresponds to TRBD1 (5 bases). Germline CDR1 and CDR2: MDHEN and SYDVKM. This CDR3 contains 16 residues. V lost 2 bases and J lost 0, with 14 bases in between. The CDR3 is CASSLGGWGSSYEQYF. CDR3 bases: TGTGCCAGCAGTTTAGGTGGGTGGGGCAGCTCCTACGAGCAGTACTTC.

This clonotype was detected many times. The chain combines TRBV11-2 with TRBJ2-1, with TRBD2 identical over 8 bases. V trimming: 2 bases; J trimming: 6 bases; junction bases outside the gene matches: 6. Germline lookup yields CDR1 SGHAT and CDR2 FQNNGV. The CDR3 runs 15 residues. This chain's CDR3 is CASSLLAGLGNEQFF. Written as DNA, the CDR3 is TGTGCCAGCAGCTTACTAGCGGGTCTGGGCAATGAGCAGTTCTTC. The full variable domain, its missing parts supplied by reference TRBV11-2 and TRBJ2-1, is EAGVAQSPRYKIIEKRQSVAFWCNPISGHATLYWYQQILGQGPKLLIQFQNNGVVDDSQLPKDRFSAERLKGVDSTLKIQPAKLEDSAVYLCASSLLAGLGNEQFFGPGTRLTVL.

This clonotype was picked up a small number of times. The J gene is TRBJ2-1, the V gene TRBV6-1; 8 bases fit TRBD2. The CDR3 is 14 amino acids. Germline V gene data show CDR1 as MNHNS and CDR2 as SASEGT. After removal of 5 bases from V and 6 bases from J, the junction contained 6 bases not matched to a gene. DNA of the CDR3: TGTGCCAGCAGTAGCGGGAGCGAGGGCAATGAGCAGTTCTTC. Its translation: CASSSGSEGNEQFF.

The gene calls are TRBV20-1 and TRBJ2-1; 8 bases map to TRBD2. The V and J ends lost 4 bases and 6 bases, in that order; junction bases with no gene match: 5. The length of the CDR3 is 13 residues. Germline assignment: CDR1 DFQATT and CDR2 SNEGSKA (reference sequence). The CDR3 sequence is CSAKGLDVNEQFF. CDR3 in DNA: TGCAGTGCTAAGGGACTAGATGTCAATGAGCAGTTCTTC.

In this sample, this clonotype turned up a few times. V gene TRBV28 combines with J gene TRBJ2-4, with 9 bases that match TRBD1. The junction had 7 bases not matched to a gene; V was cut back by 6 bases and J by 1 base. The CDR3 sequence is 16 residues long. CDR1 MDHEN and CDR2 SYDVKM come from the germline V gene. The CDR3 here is CASRQTGGEAKNIQYF. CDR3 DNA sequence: TGTGCCAGCAGGCAGACAGGGGGGGAGGCCAAAAACATTCAGTACTTC. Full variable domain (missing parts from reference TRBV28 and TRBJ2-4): DVKVTQSSRYLVKRTGEKVFLECVQDMDHENMFWYRQDPGLGLRLIYFSYDVKMKEKGDIPEGYSVSREKKERFSLILESASTNQTSMYLCASRQTGGEAKNIQYFGAGTRLSVL.

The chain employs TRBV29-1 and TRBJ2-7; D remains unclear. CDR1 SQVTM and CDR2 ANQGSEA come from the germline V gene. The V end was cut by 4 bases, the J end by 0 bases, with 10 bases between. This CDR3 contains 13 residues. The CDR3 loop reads CSVVTTLSYEQYF. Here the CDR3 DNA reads TGCAGCGTTGTTACAACCCTCTCCTACGAGCAGTACTTC.

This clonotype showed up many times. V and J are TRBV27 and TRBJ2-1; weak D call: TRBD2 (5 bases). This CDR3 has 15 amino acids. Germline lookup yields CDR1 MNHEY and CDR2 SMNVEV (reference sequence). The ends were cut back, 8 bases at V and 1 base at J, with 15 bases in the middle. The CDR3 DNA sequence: TGTGCCAGCCAAAGGGAGCCGGGGTCCTACAATGAGCAGTTCTTC. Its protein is CASQREPGSYNEQFF.

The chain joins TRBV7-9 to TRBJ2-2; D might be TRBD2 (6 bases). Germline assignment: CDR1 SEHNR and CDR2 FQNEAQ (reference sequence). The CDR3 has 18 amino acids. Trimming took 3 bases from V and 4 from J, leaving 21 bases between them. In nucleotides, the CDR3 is TGTGCCAGCAGCTTTCCACTAGCAGATGCCTCCATCACCGGGGAGCTGTTTTTT. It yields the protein CASSFPLADASITGELFF.